This T cell receptor (beta chain) was sequenced in a study of T cell clones after liver transplantation. Study background: Until 12-24 months post-transplant, subjects got standard immunosuppression and no induction. Tolerant meant at least one year fully off immunosuppression without liver enzymes above twice normal.

TCRdb keeps only in-frame clones here, not all; method: immunoSEQ multiplex PCR. Among roughly 70,000 clones, about 80% were seen once, and the ten largest hold about 0.64%. General observations from the study: A larger donor-reactive than third-party decline suggested partial antigen-specific deletion.

J gave up 3 bases and V 4 bases, and 3 bases lay outside the gene matches. The germline CDR1 and CDR2 sequences are SGHRS and YFSETQ. The CDR3 consists of 15 residues. Concerning this clone: The antigen is undetermined.

Sequenced material: CD4+ T cells from blood, taken before liver transplant. The sequence came from a human donor who received a liver transplant. The rearrangement joins TRBV5-1 to TRBJ2-6, with 8 bases lining up with TRBD1. CDR3 loop: CASSPTGVGANVLTF. As DNA, the CDR3 is TGCGCCAGCAGCCCGACAGGGGTTGGGGCCAACGTCCTGACTTTC.